Following are 10 T cell receptor beta chains from one sample sequenced in a study of CD8+ T cells in alopecia areata. Once RNA had been extracted, it was reverse transcribed into cDNA to act as the sequencing template. Measured with immunoSEQ multiplex PCR; TCRdb has only the in-frame clones, and not every one. The data show more than 200,000 clones, with approximately 61% seen just once and under 1.5% held by the top ten. This material consisted of CD4+ T cells sorted from blood, taken at week 0. The receptors originated from a human donor with alopecia areata.

The J gene is TRBJ2-1, the V gene TRBV7-3, with D perhaps matching TRBD1 or TRBD2 (5 bases each). Germline V gene sequence: CDR1 SGHTA, CDR2 FQGTGA. Trimming took off 0 bases at V and 10 bases at J, with 10 bases between the two ends. This CDR3 spans 13 amino acids. CDR3 in DNA: TGTGCCAGCAGCTTAACAGGGGAGAGGGAGCAGTTCTTC. Residues: CASSLTGEREQFF.

The V gene is TRBV9, the J gene TRBJ2-7, with 7 bases identical to TRBD1. CDR1 is SGDLS, CDR2 YYNGEE, per germline. The length of the CDR3 is 15 residues. J was trimmed by 0 bases and V by 0 bases; bases with no gene match: 3. DNA for the CDR3: TGTGCCAGCAGCGTAGAGGGACAGAGCTCCTACGAGCAGTACTTC. Translation: CASSVEGQSSYEQYF.

For the CDR3, the DNA is TGTGCCTGGAGTTCCCGGACAACTAATGAAAAACTGTTTTTT. It is translated as CAWSSRTTNEKLFF. This rearrangement joins TRBV30 to TRBJ1-4; D gene uncertain. The germline gives CDR1 GTSNPN, CDR2 SVGIG (reference sequence). Trimming cost V 2 bases and J 0 bases, with 7 bases left between them. CDR3 size: 14 residues.

This clone showed up just a few times. The chain is built from TRBV2 and TRBJ1-1, with 9 bases matching TRBD1. This CDR3 is 13 amino acids long. Per germline, CDR1 SNHLY and CDR2 FYNNEI. V shed 8 bases and J 5 bases; nucleotides not matched to a gene: 6. The CDR3 coding sequence is TGTGCCAGCCGGACAGGGGCTTCGACTGAAGCTTTCTTT. This translates into CASRTGASTEAFF.

This clone has a single count. The V and J genes are TRBV29-1 and TRBJ2-7, with D possibly being TRBD2 (5 bases). This CDR3 has 13 residues. The germline V gene encodes CDR1 SQVTM and CDR2 ANQGSEA. V was pared by 4 bases and J by 3 bases, with 13 bases between. CDR3 DNA sequence: TGCAGCGTTGGACGGGGAGATTACTACGAGCAGTACTTC. Its translation: CSVGRGDYYEQYF.

The V call is TRBV5-6, the J call TRBJ2-7; D uncertain. This CDR3 comprises 13 residues. V was shortened by 3 bases and J by 6 bases, with 13 bases between the two germline ends. Germline V gene sequence: CDR1 SGHDT, CDR2 YYEEEE. CDR3 coding DNA: TGTGCCAGCAGCTCCGGTCACTCCCGCGAGCAGTACTTC. This translates into CASSSGHSREQYF.

Details on this clone: The germline gene is not matched at one end of the junction; a read error may be the cause. The chain couples TRBV30 to TRBJ1-2, with 8 bases aligning to TRBD1. The CDR3 is 13 amino acids. The germline gives CDR1 GTSNPN, CDR2 SVGIG (reference sequence). CDR3 sequence: CAWSDRQGPSLLF. Here the CDR3 DNA reads TGTGCCTGGAGTGATCGACAGGGGCCCTCTCTCCTCTTC. Filled out from reference TRBV30 and TRBJ1-2, the complete variable domain reads SQTIHQWPATLVQPVGSPLSLECTVEGTSNPNLYWYRQAAGRGLQLLFYSVGIGQISSEVPQNLSASRPQDRQFILSSKKLLLSDSGFYLCAWSDRQGPSLLFGSGTRLTVV.

This clone was seen only a few times. V gene TRBV12-5 combines with J gene TRBJ2-5, with a possible D match to TRBD1 (6 bases). The germline V gene has CDR1 LGHNT and CDR2 FRNRAP. The CDR3 is 14 residues long. V was clipped by 7 bases and J by 2 bases, with 14 bases between them. The CDR3 sequence is CASAPRTAQETQYF. The CDR3 bases are TGTGCTAGTGCCCCCCGGACAGCACAAGAGACCCAGTACTTC.

The chain joins TRBV18 to TRBJ1-2, with D perhaps TRBD1 (5 bases). From germline, CDR1 is KGHSH and CDR2 LQKENI. This CDR3 comprises 15 residues. The V end was cut by 3 bases, the J end by 5 bases, with 16 bases between. The CDR3 nucleotides read TGTGCCAGCTCACCGTCCCTGGGACTAGATTATGGCTACACCTTC. As protein: CASSPSLGLDYGYTF.

In the case of this clone: Other DNA variants within this sample encode the same CDR3. The V gene is TRBV30, the J gene TRBJ1-2; perhaps TRBD1 as D (5 bases). The germline V gene has CDR1 GTSNPN and CDR2 SVGIG (reference sequence). This CDR3 spans 12 amino acids. The V end lost 0 bases, the J end lost 8 bases, and 10 bases lay between the germline ends. The CDR3 coding sequence is TGTGCCTGGAGTGTAAGCGGGGGAGGCTACACCTTC. Amino acids: CAWSVSGGGYTF.